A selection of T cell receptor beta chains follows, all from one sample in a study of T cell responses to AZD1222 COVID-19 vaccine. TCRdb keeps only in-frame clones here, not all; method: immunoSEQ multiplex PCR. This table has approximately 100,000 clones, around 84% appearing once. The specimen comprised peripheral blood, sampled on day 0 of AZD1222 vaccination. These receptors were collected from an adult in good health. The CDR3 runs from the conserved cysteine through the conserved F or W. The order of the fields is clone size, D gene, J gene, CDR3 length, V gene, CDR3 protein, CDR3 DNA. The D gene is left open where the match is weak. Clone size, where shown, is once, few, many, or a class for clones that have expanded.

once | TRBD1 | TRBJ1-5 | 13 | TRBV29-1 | CSVKTGGNQPQHF | TGCAGCGTTAAGACAGGGGGCAATCAGCCCCAGCATTTT
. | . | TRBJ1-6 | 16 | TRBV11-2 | CASSLDGVSYNSPLHF | TGTGCCAGCAGCTTAGATGGGGTATCCTATAATTCACCCCTCCACTTT
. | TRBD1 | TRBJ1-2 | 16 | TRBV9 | CASSHSLRGNNYGYTF | TGTGCCAGCAGTCACAGTCTCAGGGGGAACAACTATGGCTACACCTTC
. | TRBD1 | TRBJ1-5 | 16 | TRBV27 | CASMDRGMLSNQPQHF | TGTGCCAGCATGGACAGGGGGATGTTAAGCAATCAGCCCCAGCATTTT
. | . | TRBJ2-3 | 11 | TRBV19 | CASQDLGTQYF | TGTGCCAGCCAAGACCTGGGGACGCAGTATTTT
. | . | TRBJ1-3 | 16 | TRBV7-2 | CASSRDRFSSGNTIYF | TGTGCCAGCAGCAGAGACAGGTTCAGCTCTGGAAACACCATATATTTT
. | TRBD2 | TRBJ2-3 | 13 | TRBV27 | CASSPGGADTQYF | TGTGCCAGCAGCCCCGGGGGGGCAGATACGCAGTATTTT
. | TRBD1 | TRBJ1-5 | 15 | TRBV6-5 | CASSSSGTGFQPQHF | TGTGCCAGCAGCTCCTCCGGGACAGGCTTTCAGCCCCAGCATTTT
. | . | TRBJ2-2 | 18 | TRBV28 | CASSRRGMGASGTGELFF | TGTGCCAGCAGTCGACGGGGTATGGGGGCGTCGGGCACCGGGGAGCTGTTTTTT
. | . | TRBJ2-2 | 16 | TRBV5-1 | CASTAGLAANTGELFF | TGCGCCAGCACTGCGGGTCTGGCAGCGAACACCGGGGAGCTGTTTTTT
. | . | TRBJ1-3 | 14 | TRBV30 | CAWSWGGSGNTIYF | TGTGCCTGGAGCTGGGGAGGGAGTGGAAACACCATATATTTT
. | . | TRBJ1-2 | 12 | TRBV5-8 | CASSLTNYGYTF | TGTGCCAGCAGCTTGACTAACTATGGCTACACCTTC
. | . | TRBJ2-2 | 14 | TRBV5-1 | CASSLEQGTRELFF | TGCGCCAGCAGCTTGGAACAGGGTACCCGGGAGCTGTTTTTT
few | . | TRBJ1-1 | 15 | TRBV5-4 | CASSLGTTMNTEAFF | TGTGCCAGCAGCTTGGGGACGACCATGAACACTGAAGCTTTCTTT
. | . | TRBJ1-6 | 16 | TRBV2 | CASSVMSGRGNSPLHF | TGTGCCAGCAGTGTTATGTCGGGGCGAGGGAATTCACCCCTCCACTTT
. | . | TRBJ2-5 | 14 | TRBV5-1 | CASSLSRRRETQYF | TGCGCCAGCAGCTTGTCAAGACGTCGAGAGACCCAGTACTTC
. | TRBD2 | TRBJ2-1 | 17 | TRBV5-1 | CASSPAPSGRRGNEQFF | TGCGCCAGCAGCCCCGCCCCTAGCGGGAGACGGGGGAATGAGCAGTTCTTC
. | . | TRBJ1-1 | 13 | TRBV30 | CAWSVQEDTEAFF | TGTGCCTGGAGTGTCCAGGAGGACACTGAAGCTTTCTTT
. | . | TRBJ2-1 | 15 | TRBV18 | CASSPRTGQGNEQFF | TGTGCCAGCTCACCGCGAACTGGACAAGGCAATGAGCAGTTCTTC
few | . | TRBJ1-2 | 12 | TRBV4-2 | CASSQEGYGYTF | TGTGCCAGCAGCCAAGAAGGGTATGGCTACACCTTC
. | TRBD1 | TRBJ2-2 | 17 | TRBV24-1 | CATSDVTTGAGTGELFF | TGTGCCACCAGTGATGTTACGACAGGGGCAGGCACCGGGGAGCTGTTTTTT
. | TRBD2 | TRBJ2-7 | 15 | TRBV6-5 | CASSLVSGSMNEQYF | TGTGCCAGCAGCCTCGTTAGCGGGAGTATGAACGAGCAGTACTTC
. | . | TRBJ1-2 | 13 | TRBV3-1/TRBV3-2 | CASSSTRENGYTF | TGTGCCAGCAGTTCGACCCGAGAAAATGGCTACACCTTC
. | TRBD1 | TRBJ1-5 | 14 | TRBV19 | CASSGGQEHQPQHF | TGTGCCAGTAGTGGGGGACAGGAACATCAGCCCCAGCATTTT
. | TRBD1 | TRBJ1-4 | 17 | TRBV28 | CASSPPQYRGKDEKLFF | TGTGCCAGCAGTCCCCCGCAGTACAGGGGGAAGGATGAAAAACTGTTTTTT
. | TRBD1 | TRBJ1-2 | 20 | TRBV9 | CASSNPRRGTGSKRDYGYTF | TGTGCCAGCAGCAACCCTCGGCGGGGGACAGGGAGTAAGAGGGACTATGGCTACACCTTC
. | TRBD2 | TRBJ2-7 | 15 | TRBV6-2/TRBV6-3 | CASSSLAGLSYEQYF | TGTGCCAGCAGTTCCCTAGCGGGTCTCTCCTACGAGCAGTACTTC
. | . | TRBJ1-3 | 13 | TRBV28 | CASSFGQGNTIYF | TGTGCCAGCAGTTTCGGGCAGGGAAACACCATATATTTT
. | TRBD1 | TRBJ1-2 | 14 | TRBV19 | CASSIVGGDYGYTF | TGTGCCAGTAGTATCGTAGGGGGCGACTATGGCTACACCTTC
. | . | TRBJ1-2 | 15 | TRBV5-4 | CASTAGTPPMGGYTF | TGTGCCAGCACAGCCGGGACCCCCCCTATGGGTGGCTACACCTTC
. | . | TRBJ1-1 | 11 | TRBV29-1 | CSVGRNTEAFF | TGCAGCGTTGGGCGGAACACTGAAGCTTTCTTT
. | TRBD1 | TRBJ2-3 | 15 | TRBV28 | CASSWPGQRTDTQYF | TGTGCCAGCAGTTGGCCGGGACAGCGCACAGATACGCAGTATTTT
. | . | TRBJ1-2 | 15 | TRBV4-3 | CASSQDVGSTGGYTF | TGCGCCAGCAGCCAAGATGTAGGCTCTACGGGAGGCTACACCTTC
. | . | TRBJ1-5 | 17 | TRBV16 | CASSQSWVKRGNQPQHF | TGTGCCAGCAGCCAATCATGGGTGAAGCGGGGCAATCAGCCCCAGCATTTT
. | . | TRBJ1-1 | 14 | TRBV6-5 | CASRRGSRNTEAFF | TGTGCCAGCAGGAGGGGGTCCCGGAACACTGAAGCTTTCTTT
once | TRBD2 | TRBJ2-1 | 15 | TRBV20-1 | CSASVQAGAYNEQFF | TGCAGTGCTAGTGTACAAGCGGGAGCCTACAATGAGCAGTTCTTC
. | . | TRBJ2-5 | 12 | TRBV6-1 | CASSESGETQYF | TGTGCCAGCAGTGAATCGGGGGAGACCCAGTACTTC
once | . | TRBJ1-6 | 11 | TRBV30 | CAWSRNSPLHF | TGTGCCTGGAGTCGGAATTCACCCCTCCACTTT
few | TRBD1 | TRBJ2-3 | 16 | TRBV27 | CASSTQTGVRTDTQYF | TGTGCCAGCAGTACACAGACAGGGGTGCGCACAGATACGCAGTATTTT
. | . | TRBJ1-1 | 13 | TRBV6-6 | CASTRDLNTEAFF | TGTGCCAGCACCCGGGACCTGAACACTGAAGCTTTCTTT
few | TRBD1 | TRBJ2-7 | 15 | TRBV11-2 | CASSLGTGRSYEQYF | TGTGCCAGCAGCTTAGGGACAGGCCGGTCCTACGAGCAGTACTTC
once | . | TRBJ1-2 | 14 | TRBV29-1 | CSVEELTANYGYTF | TGCAGCGTCGAAGAATTGACAGCAAACTATGGCTACACCTTC
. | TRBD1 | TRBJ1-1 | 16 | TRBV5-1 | CASSHGQGARDTEAFF | TGCGCCAGCAGCCATGGACAGGGGGCGAGGGACACTGAAGCTTTCTTT
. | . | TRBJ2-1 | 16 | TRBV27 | CASSLYSTSSYNEQFF | TGTGCCAGCAGTTTATACAGCACAAGCTCCTACAATGAGCAGTTCTTC
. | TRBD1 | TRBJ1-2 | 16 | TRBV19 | CASSAALTGASYGYTF | TGTGCCAGCTCCGCGGCCCTTACAGGGGCGAGCTATGGCTACACCTTC
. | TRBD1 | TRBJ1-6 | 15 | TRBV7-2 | CASSSRPGTGPPLEF | TGTGCCAGCAGCTCTCGTCCCGGGACAGGGCCGCCTTTGGAATTT